These 21 T cell receptor beta chains were sequenced from one sample in a study of T-cell reconstitution after alpha-beta-depleted transplantation in children. Unique molecular identifiers featured in how the TCRbeta library was prepared. From the PCR reads, TCRdb called clonotypes with MiXCR, one entry per CDR3 protein. Here the sample spans approximately 520,000 distinct CDR3 sequences, approximately 29% being singletons. This sample comprised PBMCs from the stem cell graft donor, obtained from the stem cell graft. The receptors originated from a human donor who donated a stem cell graft to a child with aplastic anemia.

This clonotype was counted between two and nine times. The chain employs TRBV29-1 and TRBJ1-5; a possible D gene is TRBD1 (5 bases). Germline lookup yields CDR1 SQVTM and CDR2 ANQGSEA. V was shortened by 1 base and J by 8 bases, with 12 bases between the two germline ends. The CDR3 has 13 amino acids. The CDR3 loop is CSVEAGRGKPQHF. DNA of the CDR3: TGCAGCGTTGAAGCGGGAAGGGGAAAGCCCCAGCATTTT.

The chain carries TRBV19 and TRBJ1-6, with 8 bases fitting TRBD1. The CDR3 extends over 15 amino acids. Unmatched junction bases numbered 9, after V lost 3 bases and J lost 11 bases. CDR1 is LNHDA, CDR2 SQIVND, per germline (reference sequence). CDR3 amino acids: CASSMLRQGPPPLHF. DNA of the CDR3: TGTGCCAGTAGTATGCTACGACAGGGGCCACCACCCCTCCACTTT.

The rearrangement uses TRBV27 and TRBJ2-7; 11 bases line up with TRBD2. Germline values: CDR1 MNHEY, CDR2 SMNVEV (reference sequence). The CDR3 loop spans 16 amino acids. V shed 4 bases and J 0 bases; nucleotides not matched to a gene: 5. CDR3 nucleotide sequence: TGTGCCAGCAGTTCGGAGACTAGCGGGAACTCCTACGAGCAGTACTTC. Protein: CASSSETSGNSYEQYF.

For the CDR3, the DNA is TGTGCCAGCAGCCAAGACTCAGGGGACGAGCAGTACTTC. This codes for CASSQDSGDEQYF. This sequence joins TRBV4-2 and TRBJ2-7; possibly TRBD1 for D (6 bases). The V and J ends lost 0 bases and 5 bases respectively, with 8 bases between them. In germline, CDR1 is LGHNA, CDR2 YNFKEQ. The CDR3 totals 13 residues.

This clonotype was observed a few times. Written as DNA, the CDR3 is TGTGCCAGCAGTTTTCCGGGGAAACAAGAGACCCAGTACTTC. Translating gives CASSFPGKQETQYF. J is TRBJ2-5 and V is TRBV12-3 or TRBV12-4, with D possibly TRBD2 on 5 matching bases. V dropped 3 bases and J dropped 2 bases, with 10 bases sitting between them. The CDR3 covers 14 residues.

This clonotype was detected a few times. This chain links TRBV12-3 or TRBV12-4 with TRBJ2-1, with D perhaps assigned TRBD1 or TRBD2 (5 bases each). The V end was cut by 3 bases, the J end by 0 bases, with 9 bases between. The CDR3 loop spans 15 amino acids. The CDR3 is CASSFQGRSYNEQFF. The CDR3 nucleotides read TGTGCCAGCAGTTTTCAGGGACGCTCCTACAATGAGCAGTTCTTC.

This clonotype was seen a handful of times. The CDR3 nucleotides are TGTGCCAGCAGTCGCGGACCCCCTTCGGAGCAGTTCTTC. It is translated as CASSRGPPSEQFF. This rearrangement joins TRBV6-2 or TRBV6-3 to TRBJ2-1; D is unresolved. The CDR3 has 13 residues. Trimming removed 5 bases at V and 10 bases at J, with 15 bases between. CDR1 is MNHEY, CDR2 SVGEGT, per germline.

The V call is TRBV7-2, the J call TRBJ2-5, with D possibly TRBD2 on 6 matching bases. The germline V gene encodes CDR1 SGHTA and CDR2 FQGNSA. This CDR3 region has 15 residues. With 1 base removed from V and 5 bases from J, the gap between germline ends came to 14 bases. In nucleotides, the CDR3 is TGTGCCAGCAGCTTAGAGGCGCGGGGAAGGGAGACCCAGTACTTC. Its translation is CASSLEARGRETQYF.

This clonotype was seen a handful of times. This chain joins TRBV7-9 and TRBJ1-1, with TRBD1 as a possible D gene (6 bases). CDR3 length: 15 amino acids. Germline loops: CDR1 SEHNR, CDR2 FQNEAQ (reference sequence). Trimming took off 3 bases at V and 1 base at J, with 12 bases between the two ends. The CDR3 nucleotides read TGTGCCAGCAGCTTCACAGGGTCAGGGAACACTGAAGCTTTCTTT. Its protein is CASSFTGSGNTEAFF.

This clonotype has just a few counts. The rearrangement uses TRBV5-1 and TRBJ2-1; weak D call: TRBD2 (6 bases). Deletions cut 6 bases from V and 7 bases from J, with 23 bases between. The germline V gene encodes CDR1 SGHRS and CDR2 YFSETQ. The CDR3 spans 16 residues. The CDR3 reads CASTLGDGGDTNEQFF. In nucleotides, the CDR3 is TGCGCCAGCACCTTAGGAGACGGGGGAGATACTAATGAGCAGTTCTTC.

The DNA for the CDR3 is TGTGCCAGCAGCTTAACGACCATCCCAGATACGCAGTATTTT. Amino acid sequence: CASSLTTIPDTQYF. The chain is built from TRBV7-3 and TRBJ2-3; D uncertain. The CDR3 is 14 residues long. CDR1 is SGHTA and CDR2 is FQGTGA in the germline V gene. V lost 0 bases, J lost 4 bases, and 8 bases lay in between.

This sequence joins TRBV24-1 and TRBJ2-1; tentatively, D is TRBD2 (7 bases). The CDR3 spans 13 residues. The ends were cut back, 10 bases at V and 1 base at J, with 10 bases in the middle. Germline V gene data show CDR1 as KGHDR and CDR2 as SFDVKD. The CDR3 DNA reads as TGTGCCACGAGCGGGACATCCTACAATGAGCAGTTCTTC. Its protein product is CATSGTSYNEQFF.

This clonotype was seen only a few times. This chain joins TRBV5-1 and TRBJ2-7; D might be TRBD1 (5 bases). V shed 1 base and J shed 2 bases, with 10 bases lying between them. Germline V gene data show CDR1 as SGHRS and CDR2 as YFSETQ. This CDR3 comprises 14 residues. Here the CDR3 DNA reads TGCGCCAGCAGCTTGTCAGGGTCCCCCTACGAGCAGTACGTC. This gives the protein CASSLSGSPYEQYV.

The chain carries TRBV20-1 and TRBJ2-1; TRBD1 might be the D (5 bases). Trimming took 5 bases from V and 4 from J, leaving 15 bases between them. This CDR3 has 14 residues. The germline V gene encodes CDR1 DFQATT and CDR2 SNEGSKA (reference sequence). This CDR3 is CSAPDNIRYNEQFF. In nucleotides, the CDR3 is TGCAGTGCTCCGGACAACATTAGGTACAATGAGCAGTTCTTC.

This clonotype was seen a handful of times. J is TRBJ2-7 and V is TRBV10-3; 14 bases line up with TRBD2. V trimming: 6 bases; J trimming: 3 bases; junction bases outside the gene matches: 10. There are 17 residues in the CDR3. The germline V gene has CDR1 ENHRY and CDR2 SYGVKD. For the CDR3, the DNA is TGTGCCATCAGCCGAGGACTAGCGGGAGGCTTCAACTACGAGCAGTACTTC. Translation: CAISRGLAGGFNYEQYF.

The V and J genes are TRBV27 and TRBJ2-1; D possibly corresponds to TRBD2 (6 bases). Germline CDR1 reads MNHEY; CDR2 reads SMNVEV (reference sequence). The CDR3 spans 16 residues. Trimming removed 2 bases from V and 0 bases from J, with 11 bases in between. CDR3 nucleotide sequence: TGTGCCAGCAGTTTAAGGCTAGCGAGCTCCTACAATGAGCAGTTCTTC. Its translation is CASSLRLASSYNEQFF.

This clonotype showed up just once. The chain joins TRBV27 to TRBJ2-7, with 7 bases lining up with TRBD1. CDR1 is MNHEY, CDR2 SMNVEV, per germline (reference sequence). The J segment lost 3 bases and the V segment lost 6 bases, leaving 8 bases of the junction unmatched. This CDR3 has 14 residues. The CDR3 loop reads CASRQRGQVYEQYF. The CDR3 bases are TGTGCCAGCAGGCAGAGGGGGCAGGTCTACGAGCAGTACTTC.

This clonotype was counted a few times. The gene calls are TRBV20-1 and TRBJ1-1; no clear D gene. CDR1 and CDR2 from the germline V gene are DFQATT and SNEGSKA (reference sequence). Trimming pared 7 bases from V and 0 bases from J, leaving 15 bases between. The CDR3 runs 14 residues. The CDR3 loop is CSGRRRSMNTEAFF. CDR3 nucleotide sequence: TGCAGTGGGCGCAGACGATCTATGAACACTGAAGCTTTCTTT.

The V gene is TRBV7-8, the J gene TRBJ2-7, with a tentative D call TRBD1 (5 bases). This CDR3 spans 15 amino acids. V dropped 5 bases and J dropped 5 bases, with 19 bases sitting between them. CDR1 and CDR2 (germline): SGHVS, FQNEAQ. CDR3 in amino acids: CASSPPGHLPHEQYV. The DNA of the CDR3 is TGTGCCAGCAGCCCCCCAGGGCACCTTCCCCACGAGCAGTACGTC.

Notes on this clonotype: The junction and the germline gene differ at one end; a read error may be behind it. The chain is built from TRBV11-3 and TRBJ2-3; D is possibly TRBD2 (5 bases). This CDR3 has 13 residues. The germline V gene encodes CDR1 SGHNT and CDR2 YENEEA. The CDR3 reads CASSSRRTDTQYF. The CDR3 DNA reads as TGTGCTAGCAGCTCTCGGAGGACAGATACGCAGTATTTT.

The chain links TRBV7-2 to TRBJ2-1; no firm D call. The CDR3 spans 12 residues. The V end lost 6 bases, the J end lost 9 bases, and 12 bases lay between the germline ends. From germline, CDR1 is SGHTA and CDR2 FQGNSA. For the CDR3, the DNA is TGTGCCAGCAGTTCTTTTATGGGTGAGCAGTTCTTC. Translation gives CASSSFMGEQFF.